This TCR beta chain was profiled in a study of T cells in Graves' hyperthyroidism and ophthalmopathy. There were TCR beta CDR3 regions amplified from RNA transcripts. The HTBI primer set drove a first-round RT-PCR of the TCR CDR3. TCRdb re-derived calls from the multiplex PCR reads in MiXCR, one entry per CDR3 protein. The sample lists a few hundred thousand distinct CDR3 sequences, approximately 14% occurring once. Trimming took 8 bases from V and 2 from J; bases not matched to a gene: 4. The CDR3 extends over 13 amino acids. Germline lookup yields CDR1 SNHLY and CDR2 FYNNEI. At least ten counts were recorded for this clonotype.

The sample taken for sequencing was blood. The chain is built from TRBV2 and TRBJ2-7; 9 bases agree with TRBD2. The sequence derives from a woman in her thirties with Graves' hyperthyroidism. DNA of the CDR3: TGTGCCAGCCGGACTAGCGCGACCTACGAGCAGTACTTC. Amino acids: CASRTSATYEQYF. Variable domain in full (rest from reference TRBV2 and TRBJ2-7): EPEVTQTPSHQVTQMGQEVILRCVPISNHLYFYWYRQILGQKVEFLVSFYNNEISEKSEIFDDQFSVERPDGSNFTLKIRSTKLEDSAMYFCASRTSATYEQYFGPGTRLTVT.